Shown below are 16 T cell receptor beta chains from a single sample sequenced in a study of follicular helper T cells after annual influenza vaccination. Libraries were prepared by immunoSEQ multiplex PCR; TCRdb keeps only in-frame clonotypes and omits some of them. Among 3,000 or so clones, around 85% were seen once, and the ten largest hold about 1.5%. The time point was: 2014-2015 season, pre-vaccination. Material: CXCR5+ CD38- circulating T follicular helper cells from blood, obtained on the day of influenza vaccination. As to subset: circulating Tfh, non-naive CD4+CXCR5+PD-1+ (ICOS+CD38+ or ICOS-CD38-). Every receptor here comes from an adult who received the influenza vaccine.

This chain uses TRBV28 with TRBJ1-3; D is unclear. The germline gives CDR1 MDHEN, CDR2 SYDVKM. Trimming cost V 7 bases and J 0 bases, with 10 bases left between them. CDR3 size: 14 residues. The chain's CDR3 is CASIGPNSGNTIYF. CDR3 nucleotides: TGTGCCAGCATCGGACCGAACTCTGGAAACACCATATATTTT. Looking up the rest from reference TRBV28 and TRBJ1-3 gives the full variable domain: DVKVTQSSRYLVKRTGEKVFLECVQDMDHENMFWYRQDPGLGLRLIYFSYDVKMKEKGDIPEGYSVSREKKERFSLILESASTNQTSMYLCASIGPNSGNTIYFGEGSWLTVV.

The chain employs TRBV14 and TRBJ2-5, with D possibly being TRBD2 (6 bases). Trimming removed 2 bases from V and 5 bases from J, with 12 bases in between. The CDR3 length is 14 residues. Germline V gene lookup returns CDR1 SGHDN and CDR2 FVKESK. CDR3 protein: CASSQRQAGETQYF. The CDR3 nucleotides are TGTGCCAGCAGCCAAAGGCAGGCGGGGGAGACCCAGTACTTC.

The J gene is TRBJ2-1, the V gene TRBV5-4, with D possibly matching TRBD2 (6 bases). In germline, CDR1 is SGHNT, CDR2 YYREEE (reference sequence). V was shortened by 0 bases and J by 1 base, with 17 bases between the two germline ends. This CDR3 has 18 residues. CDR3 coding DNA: TGTGCCAGCAGCTTGGGTGGCACGGCGGGGTGGTCCTACAATGAGCAGTTCTTC. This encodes CASSLGGTAGWSYNEQFF.

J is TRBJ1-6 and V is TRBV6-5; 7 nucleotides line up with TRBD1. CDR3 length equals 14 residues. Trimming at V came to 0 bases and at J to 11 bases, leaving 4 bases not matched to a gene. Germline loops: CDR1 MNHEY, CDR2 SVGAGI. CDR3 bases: TGTGCCAGCAGTTACTCCCAGGGGGATACACCCCTCCACTTT. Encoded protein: CASSYSQGDTPLHF.

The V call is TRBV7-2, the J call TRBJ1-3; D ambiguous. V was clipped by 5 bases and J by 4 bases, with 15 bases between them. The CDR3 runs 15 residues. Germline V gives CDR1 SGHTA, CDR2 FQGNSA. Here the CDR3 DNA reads TGTGCCAGCAGCCCATTCCAGGTTTCGGGAAACACCATATATTTT. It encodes CASSPFQVSGNTIYF. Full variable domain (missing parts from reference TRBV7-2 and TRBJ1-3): GAGVSQSPSNKVTEKGKDVELRCDPISGHTALYWYRQSLGQGLEFLIYFQGNSAPDKSGLPSDRFSAERTGGSVSTLTIQRTQQEDSAVYLCASSPFQVSGNTIYFGEGSWLTVV.

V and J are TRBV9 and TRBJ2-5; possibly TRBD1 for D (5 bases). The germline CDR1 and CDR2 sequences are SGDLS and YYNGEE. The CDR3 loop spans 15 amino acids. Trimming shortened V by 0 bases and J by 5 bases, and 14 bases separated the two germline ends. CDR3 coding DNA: TGTGCCAGCAGCGTAGAGGGGTTGGGTATGGAGACCCAGTACTTC. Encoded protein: CASSVEGLGMETQYF.

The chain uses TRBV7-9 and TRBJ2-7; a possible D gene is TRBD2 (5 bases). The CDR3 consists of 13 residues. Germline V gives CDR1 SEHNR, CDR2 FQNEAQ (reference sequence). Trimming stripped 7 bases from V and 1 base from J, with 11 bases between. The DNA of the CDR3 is TGTGCCAGCACCGCGGGCTTTTCCTACGAGCAGTACTTC. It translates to CASTAGFSYEQYF.

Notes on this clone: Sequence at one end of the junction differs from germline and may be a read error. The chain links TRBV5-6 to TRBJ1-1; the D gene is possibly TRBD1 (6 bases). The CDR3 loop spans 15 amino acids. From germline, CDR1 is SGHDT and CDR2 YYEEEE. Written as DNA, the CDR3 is TGTGCCAGCAGCTTGTACGGAGGAGGGGACACTGAAGCTTCCTTT. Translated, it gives CASSLYGGGDTEASF. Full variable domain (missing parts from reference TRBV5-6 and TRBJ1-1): DAGVTQSPTHLIKTRGQQVTLRCSPKSGHDTVSWYQQALGQGPQFIFQYYEEEERQRGNFPDRFSGHQFPNYSSELNVNALLLGDSALYLCASSLYGGGDTEASFGQGTRLTVV.

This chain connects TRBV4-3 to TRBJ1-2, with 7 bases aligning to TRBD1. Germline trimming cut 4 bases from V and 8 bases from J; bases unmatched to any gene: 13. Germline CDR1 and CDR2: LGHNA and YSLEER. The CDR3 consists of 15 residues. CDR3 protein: CASSLHQGVGSGYTF. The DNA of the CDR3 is TGCGCCAGCAGCCTACACCAGGGGGTCGGGTCAGGCTACACCTTC.

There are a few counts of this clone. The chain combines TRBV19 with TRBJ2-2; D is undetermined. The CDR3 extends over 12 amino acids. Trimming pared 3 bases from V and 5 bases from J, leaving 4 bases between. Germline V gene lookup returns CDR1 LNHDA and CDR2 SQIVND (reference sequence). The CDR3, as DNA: TGTGCCAGTAGTATGGGGACCGGGGAGCTGTTTTTT. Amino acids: CASSMGTGELFF.

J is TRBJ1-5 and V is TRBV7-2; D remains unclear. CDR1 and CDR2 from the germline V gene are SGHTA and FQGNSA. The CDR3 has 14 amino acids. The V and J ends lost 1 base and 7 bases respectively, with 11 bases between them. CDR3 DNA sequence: TGTGCCAGCAGCTTAGACAGTTGGGGACAGCCCCAGCATTTT. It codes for CASSLDSWGQPQHF.

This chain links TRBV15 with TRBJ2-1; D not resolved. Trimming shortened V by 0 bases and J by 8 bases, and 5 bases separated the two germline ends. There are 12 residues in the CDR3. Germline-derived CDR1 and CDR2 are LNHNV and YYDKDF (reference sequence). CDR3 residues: CATSRDPDEQFF. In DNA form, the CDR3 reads TGTGCCACCAGCAGAGATCCGGATGAGCAGTTCTTC.

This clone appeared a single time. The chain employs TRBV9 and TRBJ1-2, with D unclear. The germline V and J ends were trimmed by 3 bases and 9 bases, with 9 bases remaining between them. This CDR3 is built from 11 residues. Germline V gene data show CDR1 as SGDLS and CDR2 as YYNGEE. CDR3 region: CASSAEQRYTF. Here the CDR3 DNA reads TGTGCCAGCAGCGCGGAACAGCGCTACACCTTC.

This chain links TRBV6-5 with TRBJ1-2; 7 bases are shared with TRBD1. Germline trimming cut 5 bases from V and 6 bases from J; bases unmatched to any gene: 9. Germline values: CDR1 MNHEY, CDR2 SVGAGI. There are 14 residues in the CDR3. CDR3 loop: CASSDATGYNGYTF. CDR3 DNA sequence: TGTGCCAGCAGTGACGCGACAGGGTACAATGGCTACACCTTC.

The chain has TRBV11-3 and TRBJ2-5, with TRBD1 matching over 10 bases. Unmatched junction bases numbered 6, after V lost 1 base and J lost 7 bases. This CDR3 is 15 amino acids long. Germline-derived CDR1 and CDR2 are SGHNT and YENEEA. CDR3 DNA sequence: TGTGCCAGCAGCTTAGCTGGGACAGGGGTCGTGACCCAGTACTTC. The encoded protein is CASSLAGTGVVTQYF.

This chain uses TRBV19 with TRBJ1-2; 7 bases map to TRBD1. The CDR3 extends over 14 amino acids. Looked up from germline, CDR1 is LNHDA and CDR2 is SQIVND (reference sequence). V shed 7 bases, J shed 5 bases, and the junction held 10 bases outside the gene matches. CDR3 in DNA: TGTGCCAGTACCCCGACCGAGGGGGCTTATGGCTACACCTTC. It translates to CASTPTEGAYGYTF.